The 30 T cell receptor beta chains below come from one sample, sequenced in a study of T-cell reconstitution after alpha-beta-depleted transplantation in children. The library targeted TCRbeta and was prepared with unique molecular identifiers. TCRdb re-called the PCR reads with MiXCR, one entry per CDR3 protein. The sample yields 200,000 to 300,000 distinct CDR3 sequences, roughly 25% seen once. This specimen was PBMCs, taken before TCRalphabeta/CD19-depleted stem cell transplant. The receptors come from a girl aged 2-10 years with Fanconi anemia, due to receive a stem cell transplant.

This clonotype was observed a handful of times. The CDR3 region has the DNA TGTGCCAGCAGTTTTGGCAGGGCCTTTGAAGCTTTCTTT. Its protein product is CASSFGRAFEAFF. The chain is built from TRBV28 and TRBJ1-1; D may be TRBD1 (5 bases). This CDR3 has 13 residues. Between the trimmed V and J ends, which lost 3 bases and 7 bases, there was a span of 12 bases. Germline CDR1 is MDHEN and CDR2 is SYDVKM.

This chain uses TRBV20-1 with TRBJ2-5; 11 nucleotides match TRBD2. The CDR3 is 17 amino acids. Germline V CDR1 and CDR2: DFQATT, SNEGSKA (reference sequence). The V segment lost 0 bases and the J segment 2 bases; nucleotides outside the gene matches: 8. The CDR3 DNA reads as TGCAGTGCTAGAGATCCCAGGACTAGCGGGCTTCAAGAGACCCAGTACTTC. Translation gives CSARDPRTSGLQETQYF.

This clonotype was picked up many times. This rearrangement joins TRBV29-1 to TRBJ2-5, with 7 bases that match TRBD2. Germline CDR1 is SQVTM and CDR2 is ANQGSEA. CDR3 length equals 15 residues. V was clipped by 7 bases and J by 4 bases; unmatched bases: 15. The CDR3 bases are TGCAGCGCCAGAGATTGGGGGGAGGGTTCAGAGACCCAGTACTTC. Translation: CSARDWGEGSETQYF. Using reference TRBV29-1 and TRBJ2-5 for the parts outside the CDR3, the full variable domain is SAVISQKPSRDICQRGTSLTIQCQVDSQVTMMFWYRQQPGQSLTLIATANQGSEATYESGFVIDKFPISRPNLTFSTLTVSNMSPEDSSIYLCSARDWGEGSETQYFGPGTRLLVL.

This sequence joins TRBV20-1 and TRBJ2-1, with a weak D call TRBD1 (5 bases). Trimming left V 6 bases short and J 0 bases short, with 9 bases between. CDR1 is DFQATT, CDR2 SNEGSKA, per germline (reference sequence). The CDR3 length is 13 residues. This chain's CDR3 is CSAIRGSYNEQFF. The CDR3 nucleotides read TGCAGTGCGATTAGGGGCTCCTACAATGAGCAGTTCTTC.

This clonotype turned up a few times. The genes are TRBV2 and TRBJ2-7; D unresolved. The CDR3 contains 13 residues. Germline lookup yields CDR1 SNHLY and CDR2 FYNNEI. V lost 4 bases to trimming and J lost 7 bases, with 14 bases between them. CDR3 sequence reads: CASSVETKLEQYF. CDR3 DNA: TGTGCCAGCAGTGTAGAGACGAAACTTGAGCAGTACTTC.

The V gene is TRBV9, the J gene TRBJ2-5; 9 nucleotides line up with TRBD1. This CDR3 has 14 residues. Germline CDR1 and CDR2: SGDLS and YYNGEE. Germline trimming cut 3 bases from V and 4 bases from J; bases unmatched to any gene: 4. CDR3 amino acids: CASSGDRAGETQYF. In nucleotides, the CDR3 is TGTGCCAGCAGCGGGGACAGGGCGGGAGAGACCCAGTACTTC.

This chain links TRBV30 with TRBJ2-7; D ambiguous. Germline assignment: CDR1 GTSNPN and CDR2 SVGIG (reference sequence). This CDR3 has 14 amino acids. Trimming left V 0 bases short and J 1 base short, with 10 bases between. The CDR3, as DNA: TGTGCCTGGAGTGTAGGGATATTGTCCTACGAGCAGTACTTC. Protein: CAWSVGILSYEQYF.

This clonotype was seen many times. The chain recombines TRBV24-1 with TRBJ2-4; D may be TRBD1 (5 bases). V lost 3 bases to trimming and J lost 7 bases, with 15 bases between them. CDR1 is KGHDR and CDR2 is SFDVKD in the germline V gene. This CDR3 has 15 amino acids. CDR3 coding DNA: TGTGCCACCAGTGATCCCAGGGAAGGTTGGAACATTCAGTACTTC. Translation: CATSDPREGWNIQYF.

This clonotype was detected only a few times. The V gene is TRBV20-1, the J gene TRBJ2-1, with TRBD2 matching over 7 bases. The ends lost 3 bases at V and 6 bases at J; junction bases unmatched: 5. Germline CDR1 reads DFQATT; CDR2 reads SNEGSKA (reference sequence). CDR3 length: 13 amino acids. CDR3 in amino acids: CSARTSRGNEQFF. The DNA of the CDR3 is TGCAGTGCTAGGACTAGCCGCGGCAATGAGCAGTTCTTC.

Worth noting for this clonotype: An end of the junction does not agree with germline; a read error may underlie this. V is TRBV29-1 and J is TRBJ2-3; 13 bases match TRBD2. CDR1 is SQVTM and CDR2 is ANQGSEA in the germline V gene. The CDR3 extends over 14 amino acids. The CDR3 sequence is CSVEGGLAGDTQYF. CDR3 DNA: TGCAGCGTGGAAGGGGGACTAGCGGGGGATACGCAGTATTTT.

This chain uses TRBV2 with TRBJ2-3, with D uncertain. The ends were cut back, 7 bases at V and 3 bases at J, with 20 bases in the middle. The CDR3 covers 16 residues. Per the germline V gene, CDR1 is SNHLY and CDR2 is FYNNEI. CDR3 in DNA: TGTGCCAGCACGTATGGGCGCAGGACGGGTACAGATACGCAGTATTTT. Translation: CASTYGRRTGTDTQYF.

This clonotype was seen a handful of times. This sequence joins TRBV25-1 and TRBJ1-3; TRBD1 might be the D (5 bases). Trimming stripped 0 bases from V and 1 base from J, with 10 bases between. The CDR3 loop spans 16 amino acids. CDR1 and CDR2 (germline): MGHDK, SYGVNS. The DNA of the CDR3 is TGTGCCAGCAGTGAATATTACCAGGGATCTGGAAACACCATATATTTT. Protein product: CASSEYYQGSGNTIYF.

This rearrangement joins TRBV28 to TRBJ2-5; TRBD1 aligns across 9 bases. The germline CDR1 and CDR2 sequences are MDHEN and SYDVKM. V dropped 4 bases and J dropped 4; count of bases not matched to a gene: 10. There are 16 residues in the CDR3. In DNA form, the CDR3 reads TGTGCCAGCAGTTGGGGGACAGGGAAACTTCGAGAGACCCAGTACTTC. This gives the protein CASSWGTGKLRETQYF.

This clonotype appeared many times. This CDR3 is CAITPAPYNEQFF. The CDR3 bases are TGTGCCATCACCCCGGCCCCCTACAATGAGCAGTTCTTC. The chain links TRBV10-3 to TRBJ2-1; D gene unclear. CDR3 length: 13 amino acids. Trimming took 7 bases from V and 2 from J, leaving 9 bases between them. Per the germline V gene, CDR1 is ENHRY and CDR2 is SYGVKD.

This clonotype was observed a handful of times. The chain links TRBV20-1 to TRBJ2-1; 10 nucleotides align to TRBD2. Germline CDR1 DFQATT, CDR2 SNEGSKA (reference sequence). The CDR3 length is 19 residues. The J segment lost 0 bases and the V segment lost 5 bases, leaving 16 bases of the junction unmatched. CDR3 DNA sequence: TGCAGTGCTTTCCCGAGCCTAGCGGGGGCCTTGAGCTCCTACAATGAGCAGTTCTTC. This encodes CSAFPSLAGALSSYNEQFF.

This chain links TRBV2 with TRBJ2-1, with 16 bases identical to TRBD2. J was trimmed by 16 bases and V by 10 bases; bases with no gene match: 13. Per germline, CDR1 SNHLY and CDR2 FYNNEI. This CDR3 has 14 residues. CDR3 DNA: TGTGCCACGCGGGCCGGGACTAGCGGGAGGGAGGGTTTCTTC. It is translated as CATRAGTSGREGFF.

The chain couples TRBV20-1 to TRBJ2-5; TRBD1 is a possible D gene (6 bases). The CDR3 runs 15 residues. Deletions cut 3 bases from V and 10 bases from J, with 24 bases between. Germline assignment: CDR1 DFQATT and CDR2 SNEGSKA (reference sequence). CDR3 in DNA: TGCAGTGCTAGCGGACTGGCCGCCCCAGGGACACTCCAGTACTTC. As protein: CSASGLAAPGTLQYF.

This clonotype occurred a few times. CDR3 in DNA: TGCAGTGCTCCGGACAGGGCTAATGAGCAGTTCTTC. As protein: CSAPDRANEQFF. The rearrangement uses TRBV20-1 and TRBJ2-1, with 8 bases that match TRBD1. CDR3 size: 12 residues. Germline CDR1 is DFQATT and CDR2 is SNEGSKA (reference sequence). V lost 5 bases and J lost 7; bases outside the gene matches: 4.

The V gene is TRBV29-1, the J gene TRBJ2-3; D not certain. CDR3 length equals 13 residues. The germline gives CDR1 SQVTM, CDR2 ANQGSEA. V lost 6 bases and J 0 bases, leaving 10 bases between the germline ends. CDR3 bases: TGCAGCGTGGGCGTGGTTAGCACAGATACGCAGTATTTT. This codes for CSVGVVSTDTQYF.

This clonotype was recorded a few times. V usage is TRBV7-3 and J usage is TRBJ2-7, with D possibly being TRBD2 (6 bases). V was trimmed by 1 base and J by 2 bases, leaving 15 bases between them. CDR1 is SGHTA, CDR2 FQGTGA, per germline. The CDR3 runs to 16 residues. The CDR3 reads CASSLSGLSPPYEQYF. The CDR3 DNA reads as TGTGCCAGCAGCTTAAGCGGACTAAGTCCCCCCTACGAGCAGTACTTC.

The CDR3 nucleotides are TGTGCCAGCAGCTCCGGGACAGGGGGCCATTACACCTTC. This translates into CASSSGTGGHYTF. This sequence joins TRBV5-5 and TRBJ1-2; the match to TRBD1 covers 12 bases. Germline-derived CDR1 and CDR2 are SGHKS and YYEKEE (reference sequence). The CDR3 loop spans 13 amino acids. V dropped 3 bases and J dropped 11; count of bases not matched to a gene: 5.

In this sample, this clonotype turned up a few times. This CDR3 is CASSPRSNTGELFF. As DNA, the CDR3 is TGTGCCAGCAGCCCGAGATCAAACACCGGGGAGCTGTTTTTT. This chain joins TRBV7-2 and TRBJ2-2; no definite D call. V was clipped by 5 bases and J by 2 bases, with 9 bases between them. Germline-derived CDR1 and CDR2 are SGHTA and FQGNSA. This CDR3 comprises 14 residues.

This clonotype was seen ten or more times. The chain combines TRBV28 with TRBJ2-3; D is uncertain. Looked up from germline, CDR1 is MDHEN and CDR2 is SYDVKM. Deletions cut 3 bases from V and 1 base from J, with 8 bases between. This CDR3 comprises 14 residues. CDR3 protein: CASSLSAGTDTQYF. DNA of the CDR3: TGTGCCAGCAGTTTGTCAGCAGGCACAGATACGCAGTATTTT. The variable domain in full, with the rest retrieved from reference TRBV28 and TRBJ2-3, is DVKVTQSSRYLVKRTGEKVFLECVQDMDHENMFWYRQDPGLGLRLIYFSYDVKMKEKGDIPEGYSVSREKKERFSLILESASTNQTSMYLCASSLSAGTDTQYFGPGTRLTVL.

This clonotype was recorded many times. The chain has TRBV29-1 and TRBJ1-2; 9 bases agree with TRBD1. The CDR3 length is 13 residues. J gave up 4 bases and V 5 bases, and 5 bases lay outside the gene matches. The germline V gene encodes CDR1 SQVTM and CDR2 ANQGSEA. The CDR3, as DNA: TGCAGCGTTCCGGGACAGGGCCTCTATGGCTACACCTTC. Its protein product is CSVPGQGLYGYTF. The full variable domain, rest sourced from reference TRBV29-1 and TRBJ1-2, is SAVISQKPSRDICQRGTSLTIQCQVDSQVTMMFWYRQQPGQSLTLIATANQGSEATYESGFVIDKFPISRPNLTFSTLTVSNMSPEDSSIYLCSVPGQGLYGYTFGSGTRLTVV.

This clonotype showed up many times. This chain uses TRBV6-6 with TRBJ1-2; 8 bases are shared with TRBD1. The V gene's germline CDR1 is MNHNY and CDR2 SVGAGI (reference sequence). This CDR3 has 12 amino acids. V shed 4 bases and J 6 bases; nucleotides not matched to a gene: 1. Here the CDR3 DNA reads TGTGCCAGCAGTTCGGACAGGGATGGCTACACCTTC. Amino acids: CASSSDRDGYTF.

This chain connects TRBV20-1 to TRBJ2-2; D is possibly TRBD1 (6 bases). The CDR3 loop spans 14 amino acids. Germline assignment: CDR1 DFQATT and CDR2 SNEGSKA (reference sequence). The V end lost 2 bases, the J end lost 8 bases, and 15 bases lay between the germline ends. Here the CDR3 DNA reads TGCAGTGCTAGAAGGGCAGGGGAAGGGGGGGAGCTGTTTTTT. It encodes CSARRAGEGGELFF.

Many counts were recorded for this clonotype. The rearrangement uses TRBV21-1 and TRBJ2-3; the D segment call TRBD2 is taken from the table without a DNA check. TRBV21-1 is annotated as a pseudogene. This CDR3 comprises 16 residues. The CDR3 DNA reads TGTGCCAGCAGCTTGAGGGAGGAGAGGAGGACAGATACGCAGTATTTT. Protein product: CASSLREERRTDTQYF.

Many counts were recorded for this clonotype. The CDR3 reads CASSDLAGPRDTQYF. CDR3 DNA: TGCGCCAGCAGTGATCTAGCGGGGCCCCGGGATACGCAGTATTTT. The chain employs TRBV10-2 and TRBJ2-3, with 9 bases matching TRBD2. The germline gives CDR1 WSHSY, CDR2 SAAADI. The V segment lost 3 bases and the J segment 6 bases; nucleotides outside the gene matches: 7. The CDR3 extends over 15 amino acids.

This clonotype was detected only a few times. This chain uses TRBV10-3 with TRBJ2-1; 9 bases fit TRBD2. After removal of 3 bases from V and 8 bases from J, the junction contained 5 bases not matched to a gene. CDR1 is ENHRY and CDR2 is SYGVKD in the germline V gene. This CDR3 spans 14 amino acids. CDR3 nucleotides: TGTGCCATCAGTGACGGCGGGGGGGCCTATGAGCAGTTCTTC. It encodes CAISDGGGAYEQFF.

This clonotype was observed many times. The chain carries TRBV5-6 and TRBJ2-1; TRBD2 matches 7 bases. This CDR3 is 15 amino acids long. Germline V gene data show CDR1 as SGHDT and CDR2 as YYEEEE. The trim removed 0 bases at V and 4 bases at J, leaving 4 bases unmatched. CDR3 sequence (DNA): TGTGCCAGCAGCTTGGTGGGGACTAAATACAATGAGCAGTTCTTC. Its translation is CASSLVGTKYNEQFF.